Listed below are T cell receptor beta chains from one sample, sequenced in a study of blood T cells in healthy people across ages. Via MiXCR, TCRdb re-called the 5' RACE reads, giving one row per CDR3 protein. The table shows 1.5 million to 1.8 million distinct CDR3 sequences, with under 55% occurring only once. Sequencing input: blood. These receptors came from a woman aged 18 to 35 in good health. Each CDR3 is given with its conserved first and last residue. Fields, in order: V gene, D gene, clone size, J gene, CDR3 protein, CDR3 DNA. The D gene is left open where the match is weak. The size field is filled for only some rows; it gives once, few, many or a size class.

v_call: TRBV3-1; d_call: TRBD2; clone_size: -; j_call: TRBJ2-4; cdr3_aa: CASSPRTSGGAGSKNIQYF; cdr3_nt: TGTGCCAGCAGCCCTCGGACTAGCGGGGGGGCCGGGTCCAAAAACATTCAGTACTTC
v_call: TRBV28; d_call: TRBD2; clone_size: few; j_call: TRBJ2-1; cdr3_aa: CASSSAGLAGVFYNEQFF; cdr3_nt: TGTGCCAGCAGTTCAGCAGGACTAGCGGGAGTATTCTACAATGAGCAGTTCTTC
v_call: TRBV9; d_call: TRBD2; clone_size: -; j_call: TRBJ2-5; cdr3_aa: CASSVGSSGGGNEQYF; cdr3_nt: TGTGCCAGCAGCGTAGGGTCTAGCGGGGGGGGTAATGAGCAGTACTTC
v_call: TRBV20-1; d_call: -; clone_size: -; j_call: TRBJ2-4; cdr3_aa: CSAPRPGGEAKNIQYF; cdr3_nt: TGCAGTGCTCCACGACCAGGGGGGGAGGCCAAAAACATTCAGTACTTC
v_call: TRBV5-1; d_call: TRBD1; clone_size: few; j_call: TRBJ1-3; cdr3_aa: CASSSGQGNTIYF; cdr3_nt: TGCGCCAGCAGCTCGGGACAGGGAAACACCATATATTTT
v_call: TRBV21-1; d_call: -; clone_size: few; j_call: TRBJ2-3; cdr3_aa: CASLTDTDTQYF; cdr3_nt: TGTGCCAGCCTGACGGACACAGATACGCAGTATTTT
v_call: TRBV28; d_call: TRBD1; clone_size: -; j_call: TRBJ2-3; cdr3_aa: CASSRDRVPDTQYF; cdr3_nt: TGTGCCAGCAGCCGGGACAGGGTACCAGATACGCAGTATTTT
v_call: TRBV12-3/TRBV12-4; d_call: TRBD1; clone_size: -; j_call: TRBJ1-1; cdr3_aa: CASSRPAGGQAFF; cdr3_nt: TGTGCCAGCAGTCGGCCCGCAGGGGGGCAGGCTTTCTTT
v_call: TRBV25-1; d_call: TRBD1; clone_size: -; j_call: TRBJ1-1; cdr3_aa: CASSESRGGWAEAFF; cdr3_nt: TGTGCCAGCAGTGAATCCCGAGGGGGCTGGGCTGAAGCTTTCTTT
v_call: TRBV20-1; d_call: -; clone_size: few; j_call: TRBJ2-1; cdr3_aa: CSARDRSVYNEQFF; cdr3_nt: TGCAGTGCTAGAGATAGGAGCGTTTACAATGAGCAGTTCTTC
v_call: TRBV12-3/TRBV12-4; d_call: TRBD2; clone_size: many; j_call: TRBJ2-1; cdr3_aa: CASSSGTSGGYEQFF; cdr3_nt: TGTGCCAGCAGCTCCGGGACTAGCGGGGGCTATGAGCAGTTCTTC
v_call: TRBV20-1; d_call: TRBD2; clone_size: -; j_call: TRBJ2-1; cdr3_aa: CSARLAGGVYNEQFF; cdr3_nt: TGCAGTGCGCGACTAGCGGGAGGGGTCTACAATGAGCAGTTCTTC
v_call: TRBV12-3/TRBV12-4; d_call: -; clone_size: -; j_call: TRBJ2-7; cdr3_aa: CASSDVTSRPTNEQYF; cdr3_nt: TGTGCCAGCAGTGACGTGACTTCGCGCCCTACAAATGAGCAGTACTTC
v_call: TRBV4-1; d_call: TRBD1; clone_size: -; j_call: TRBJ2-2; cdr3_aa: CASSLDRGPTGELFF; cdr3_nt: TGCGCCAGCAGCCTTGACAGGGGGCCCACCGGGGAGCTGTTTTTT
v_call: TRBV4-1; d_call: -; clone_size: -; j_call: TRBJ2-7; cdr3_aa: CASSQDLAEQYF; cdr3_nt: TGCGCCAGCAGCCAAGATTTGGCCGAGCAGTACTTC
v_call: TRBV6-1; d_call: -; clone_size: -; j_call: TRBJ2-4; cdr3_aa: CASSSDGDKGWKNIQYF; cdr3_nt: TGTGCCAGCAGCTCCGATGGGGACAAGGGTTGGAAAAACATTCAGTACTTC
v_call: TRBV27; d_call: TRBD2; clone_size: -; j_call: TRBJ2-3; cdr3_aa: CASSLTSGGSTSTDTQYF; cdr3_nt: TGTGCCAGCAGTCTCACTAGCGGGGGTAGTACTAGCACAGATACGCAGTATTTT
v_call: TRBV12-3/TRBV12-4; d_call: TRBD2; clone_size: few; j_call: TRBJ2-1; cdr3_aa: CASTQGLVGYEQFF; cdr3_nt: TGTGCCAGCACCCAAGGACTAGTGGGGTATGAGCAGTTCTTC
v_call: TRBV5-1; d_call: TRBD2; clone_size: once; j_call: TRBJ2-5; cdr3_aa: CASSTTGTSDEQYF; cdr3_nt: TGCGCCAGCAGCACCACCGGGACTAGCGATGAGCAGTACTTC
v_call: TRBV7-9; d_call: TRBD2; clone_size: -; j_call: TRBJ2-5; cdr3_aa: CASSFSGRKNNEQYF; cdr3_nt: TGTGCCAGCAGCTTTAGCGGGAGGAAAAACAATGAGCAGTACTTC
v_call: TRBV20-1; d_call: -; clone_size: -; j_call: TRBJ1-1; cdr3_aa: CSARGTFPLEAFF; cdr3_nt: TGCAGTGCTAGGGGGACATTTCCCCTTGAAGCTTTCTTT
v_call: TRBV18; d_call: -; clone_size: few; j_call: TRBJ2-3; cdr3_aa: CASSPPTISDTQYF; cdr3_nt: TGTGCCAGCTCACCACCGACGATCTCAGATACGCAGTATTTT
v_call: TRBV30; d_call: -; clone_size: -; j_call: TRBJ2-5; cdr3_aa: CAWSYCLQETQYF; cdr3_nt: TGTGCCTGGAGTTACTGCCTCCAAGAGACCCAGTACTTC
v_call: TRBV12-3/TRBV12-4; d_call: -; clone_size: -; j_call: TRBJ2-3; cdr3_aa: CASRAGGLKTDTQYF; cdr3_nt: TGTGCCAGCCGAGCCGGGGGGCTCAAGACAGATACGCAGTATTTT
v_call: TRBV12-3/TRBV12-4; d_call: TRBD1; clone_size: once; j_call: TRBJ1-2; cdr3_aa: CASSQIGQGAGGYTF; cdr3_nt: TGTGCCAGCAGTCAGATCGGACAGGGGGCCGGTGGCTACACCTTC
v_call: TRBV7-9; d_call: -; clone_size: once; j_call: TRBJ1-4; cdr3_aa: CANSLETGRGKLFF; cdr3_nt: TGTGCCAACAGCTTAGAGACAGGTCGAGGTAAACTGTTTTTT
v_call: TRBV20-1; d_call: -; clone_size: -; j_call: TRBJ2-5; cdr3_aa: CSASFRGRETQYF; cdr3_nt: TGCAGTGCTAGTTTCCGGGGGCGGGAGACCCAGTACTTC
v_call: TRBV5-1; d_call: TRBD2; clone_size: -; j_call: TRBJ2-3; cdr3_aa: CASSLDSGGIDTQYF; cdr3_nt: TGCGCCAGCAGCTTGGATAGCGGGGGAATAGATACGCAGTATTTT
v_call: TRBV6-2/TRBV6-3; d_call: -; clone_size: -; j_call: TRBJ2-3; cdr3_aa: CASKHRTDTQYF; cdr3_nt: TGTGCCAGCAAGCACAGGACAGATACGCAGTATTTT
v_call: TRBV12-3/TRBV12-4; d_call: -; clone_size: few; j_call: TRBJ2-7; cdr3_aa: CASSAPQGNEQYF; cdr3_nt: TGTGCCAGCAGTGCTCCCCAGGGCAACGAGCAGTACTTC